Below are 15 T cell receptor beta chains sequenced from a single sample in a study of blood T cell repertoires in COVID-19. Here immunoSEQ multiplex PCR was the method, and the copy in TCRdb shows in-frame clones only, minus some. The repertoire holds about 110,000 clones, with over 80% as singletons. Material: peripheral blood. Every receptor here comes from a woman between 65 and 79 years old with acute or convalescent COVID-19.

The chain has TRBV12-5 and TRBJ1-3, with 9 bases fitting TRBD1. Germline-derived CDR1 and CDR2 are LGHNT and FRNRAP. The CDR3 has 13 residues. V was pared by 5 bases and J by 7 bases, with 3 bases of the junction left unmatched. In DNA form, the CDR3 reads TGTGCTAGTGGTCCCGGGACAGGGAACACCATATATTTT. Encoded protein: CASGPGTGNTIYF.

The J gene is TRBJ2-4, the V gene TRBV30; D is perhaps TRBD1 (6 bases). Per germline, CDR1 GTSNPN and CDR2 SVGIG (reference sequence). V lost 0 bases and J lost 2, with 8 bases in between. CDR3 size: 14 residues. The CDR3 nucleotides are TGTGCCTGGAGTGTAGGGGGAACCAAAAACATTCAGTACTTC. Amino acids: CAWSVGGTKNIQYF.

The rearrangement joins TRBV28 to TRBJ2-3, with D tentatively TRBD2 (6 bases). CDR3 length: 14 residues. Trimming took 5 bases from V and 2 from J, leaving 11 bases between them. Germline V gene sequence: CDR1 MDHEN, CDR2 SYDVKM. This chain's CDR3 is CASSLLANTDTQYF. DNA of the CDR3: TGTGCCAGCAGTCTACTAGCCAACACAGATACGCAGTATTTT.

This chain uses TRBV12-3 or TRBV12-4 with TRBJ1-2, with 7 bases fitting TRBD1. V lost 5 bases to trimming and J lost 6 bases; unmatched junction nucleotides: 6. The CDR3 length is 13 residues. The CDR3 coding sequence is TGTGCCAGCAGTCTGACAGGGAGTGATGGCTACACCTTC. The encoded protein is CASSLTGSDGYTF.

The chain employs TRBV4-1 and TRBJ2-2; TRBD1 is a possible D gene (6 bases). The CDR3 runs 16 residues. V was clipped by 1 base and J by 6 bases, with 15 bases between them. Germline assignment: CDR1 MGHRA and CDR2 YSYEKL. In nucleotides, the CDR3 is TGCGCCAGCAGCCAAGTAGGCAGGGGAAGGGCCGGGGAGCTGTTTTTT. This encodes CASSQVGRGRAGELFF.

The rearrangement uses TRBV19 and TRBJ2-7; 8 bases are shared with TRBD2. This CDR3 spans 14 amino acids. Trimming cost V 5 bases and J 0 bases; bases outside gene matches: 3. Looked up from germline, CDR1 is LNHDA and CDR2 is SQIVND (reference sequence). DNA for the CDR3: TGTGCCAGTAGTGTAGCGGGGAGCTCCTACGAGCAGTACTTC. Its protein product is CASSVAGSSYEQYF.

V usage is TRBV27 and J usage is TRBJ1-5; perhaps TRBD1 as D (6 bases). This CDR3 contains 14 residues. The V end was cut by 5 bases, the J end by 6 bases, with 14 bases between. CDR1 MNHEY and CDR2 SMNVEV come from the germline V gene (reference sequence). In nucleotides, the CDR3 is TGTGCCAGCAGTCTCACAGGGAGAGGTCAGCCCCAGCATTTT. Translating gives CASSLTGRGQPQHF.

J is TRBJ2-7 and V is TRBV9, with 8 positions matching TRBD2. From germline, CDR1 is SGDLS and CDR2 YYNGEE. The V segment lost 7 bases and the J segment 2 bases; nucleotides outside the gene matches: 8. The CDR3 has 14 amino acids. CDR3 bases: TGTGCCAGCTCCCTCGGGGGGGAAGCCTACGAGCAGTACTTC. It codes for CASSLGGEAYEQYF.

The rearrangement links TRBV5-1 to TRBJ2-3, with 8 bases that match TRBD1. V was clipped by 7 bases and J by 4 bases; unmatched bases: 5. From germline, CDR1 is SGHRS and CDR2 YFSETQ. The CDR3 spans 13 residues. DNA for the CDR3: TGCGCCAGCGGGGAACAGGGGGCAGATACGCAGTATTTT. It specifies CASGEQGADTQYF.

A word on this clone: At the DNA level, this CDR3 is encoded by other sequences in the same sample as well. V and J are TRBV5-4 and TRBJ2-7; D might be TRBD2 (5 bases). From germline, CDR1 is SGHNT and CDR2 YYREEE (reference sequence). The V and J ends lost 4 bases and 0 bases respectively, with 17 bases between them. CDR3 length: 16 residues. The CDR3: CASSPGGGESSYEQYF. The CDR3 region has the DNA TGTGCCAGCAGCCCCGGAGGTGGAGAGAGCTCCTACGAGCAGTACTTC.

CDR3 nucleotide sequence: TGTGCCAGCAGTTTAGAGTGGACTGAAGCTTTCTTT. Protein: CASSLEWTEAFF. The genes are TRBV28 and TRBJ1-1; D uncertain. With 2 bases removed from V and 5 bases from J, the gap between germline ends came to 6 bases. Per the germline V gene, CDR1 is MDHEN and CDR2 is SYDVKM. The CDR3 is made up of 12 amino acids.

V usage is TRBV2 and J usage is TRBJ1-4; weak D call: TRBD1 (6 bases). The ends were cut back, 5 bases at V and 2 bases at J, with 12 bases in the middle. The germline gives CDR1 SNHLY, CDR2 FYNNEI. CDR3 length: 15 residues. The CDR3 DNA follows: TGTGCCAGCAGTCTGAACAGGGTTACTAATGAAAAACTGTTTTTT. This sequence encodes CASSLNRVTNEKLFF.

The chain combines TRBV5-6 with TRBJ1-1, with TRBD1 as a possible D gene (6 bases). The CDR3 is 15 residues long. CDR1 SGHDT and CDR2 YYEEEE come from the germline V gene. V was pared by 1 base and J by 5 bases, with 15 bases between. CDR3 protein: CASSLPAGVGTEAFF. As DNA, the CDR3 is TGTGCCAGCAGCTTGCCCGCAGGGGTCGGGACTGAAGCTTTCTTT.

This clone was seen only a few times. The J gene is TRBJ1-5, the V gene TRBV5-1; D is possibly TRBD1 (5 bases). The CDR3 contains 15 residues. The germline CDR1 and CDR2 sequences are SGHRS and YFSETQ. The V end was cut by 0 bases, the J end by 7 bases, with 14 bases between. This CDR3 reads CASSLEAGRGQPQHF. The CDR3 DNA follows: TGCGCCAGCAGCTTGGAGGCAGGGCGCGGACAGCCCCAGCATTTT.

The chain combines TRBV19 with TRBJ1-6; D remains ambiguous. CDR1 is LNHDA and CDR2 is SQIVND in the germline V gene (reference sequence). V gave up 3 bases and J gave up 0 bases, with 12 bases separating them. This CDR3 has 17 amino acids. The CDR3 DNA follows: TGTGCCAGTAGTATTGGGCCCACACTCTCCTATAATTCACCCCTCCACTTT. Translating it yields CASSIGPTLSYNSPLHF.